This T cell receptor (beta chain) was identified in a study of CD8+CD57+ T cells in acquired aplastic anemia. Study at large: Each DNA sample taken from sorted CD4+ and CD8+ cells came to about 3 ug on average.

An expansion of CD8+CD57+ cells by flow cytometry had been shown in patients chosen for sequencing. Both TCR beta VDJ combination and CDR3 sequence profiling were carried out. Genomic DNA was the template for this profiling. In TCRdb, the reads were re-called with MiXCR into one record per CDR3 protein. The table shows around 180,000 distinct CDR3 sequences, with roughly 50% occurring only once. Many counts were recorded for this clonotype. Germline trimming cut 7 bases from V and 7 bases from J; bases unmatched to any gene: 9. The CDR3 sequence is 15 residues long. The germline V gene has CDR1 MDHEN and CDR2 SYDVKM.

The sequence came from a human donor with aplastic anemia. The chain recombines TRBV28 with TRBJ1-6; 8 bases match TRBD1. The sequencing input was sorted CD4+, CD8+, or CD8+CD57+ T cells (not recorded which) from PBMCs. The CDR3 nucleotides read TGTGCCAGCACCTCCCCCCGGACAGGGAATTCACCCCTCCACTTT. Its translation is CASTSPRTGNSPLHF.